These 5 T cell receptor beta chains were sequenced from one sample in a study of blood T cell repertoires in COVID-19 (TCRdb year 2020). The method was the immunoSEQ multiplex PCR assay. TCRdb limited this immuneACCESS table to in-frame rearrangements with V and J called. A share of clones is missing; checked studies link under half to unresolved V genes, and the rest is unexplained. The sample data list about 160,000 clones, and over 80% of these were observed just once. The ten top clones hold roughly 4.4% of the sample. Sequencing was done on a sample of peripheral blood. Every receptor here comes from a woman aged 45-65 years with acute or convalescent COVID-19.

The chain has TRBV4-1 and TRBJ2-1, with unresolved D. Between the trimmed V and J ends, which lost 0 bases and 11 bases, there was a span of 8 bases. Germline V gives CDR1 MGHRA, CDR2 YSYEKL. This CDR3 has 12 amino acids. Written as DNA, the CDR3 is TGCGCCAGCAGCCAAGATGGGCGTCAGCAGTTCTTC. It translates to CASSQDGRQQFF.

The rearrangement links TRBV4-2 to TRBJ1-2, with D possibly matching TRBD1 (5 bases). Germline V gene data show CDR1 as LGHNA and CDR2 as YNFKEQ. The V gene lost 0 bases and the J gene lost 2 bases, with 10 bases spanning the gap. This CDR3 region has 15 residues. CDR3 bases: TGTGCCAGCAGCCAAGATAGGGGCCAGAACTATGGCTACACCTTC. Residues: CASSQDRGQNYGYTF.

This rearrangement joins TRBV3-1 (or the pseudogene TRBV3-2) to TRBJ2-7; 7 nucleotides agree with TRBD1. The CDR3 has 14 amino acids. V dropped 4 bases and J dropped 1; count of bases not matched to a gene: 4. Germline CDR1 is LGHDT and CDR2 is YNNKEL (reference sequence). The CDR3 coding sequence is TGTGCCAGCAGCCGCGACAGGGCTTCCTACGAGCAGTACTTC. Protein sequence: CASSRDRASYEQYF.

The V call is TRBV5-6, the J call TRBJ1-4, with D possibly being TRBD1 (6 bases). Trimming removed 5 bases from V and 0 bases from J, with 14 bases in between. The CDR3 has 16 residues. Per the germline V gene, CDR1 is SGHDT and CDR2 is YYEEEE. The CDR3 protein is CASSLGRTATNEKLFF. For the CDR3, the DNA is TGTGCCAGCAGTTTAGGGCGGACAGCAACTAATGAAAAACTGTTTTTT.

This clone was counted between two and nine times. The gene calls are TRBV5-8 and TRBJ2-1, with a tentative D call TRBD1 (5 bases). With 0 bases removed from V and 10 bases from J, the gap between germline ends came to 11 bases. This CDR3 spans 13 amino acids. CDR1 SGHTS and CDR2 YDEGEE come from the germline V gene. The CDR3 DNA follows: TGTGCCAGCAGCTTGGTTCAGGGATGGGAGCAGTTCTTC. It yields the protein CASSLVQGWEQFF. Filled out from reference TRBV5-8 and TRBJ2-1, the complete variable domain reads EAGVTQSPTHLIKTRGQQATLRCSPISGHTSVYWYQQALGLGLQFLLWYDEGEERNRGNFPPRFSGRQFPNYSSELNVNALELEDSALYLCASSLVQGWEQFFGPGTRLTVL.